This T cell receptor beta chain originates from a study of T-cell reconstitution after alpha-beta-depleted transplantation in children. Concerning this clonotype: Its antigen is unknown.

Unique molecular identifiers were used in preparing the TCRbeta library. TCRdb independently ran MiXCR on the PCR reads; one entry per CDR3 protein. The sample holds 550,000 to 800,000 distinct CDR3 sequences, around 13% seen once. Study results and limitations: The study traced high day-60 TCRbeta diversity in some patients to surviving recipient T cells and thymic progenitors. There were reportedly several hundred expanded graft clones from which alpha-beta T cells came about two months after transplant. One year after transplant, T-cell counts and diversity came mostly from newly produced T cells.

The sequencing here drew on PBMCs, taken before TCRalphabeta/CD19-depleted stem cell transplant. The clonotype comes from a girl aged 2 to 10 with congenital amegakaryocytic thrombocytopenia, due to receive a stem cell transplant.

CDR3 loop: CASKPTGFTDTQYF. CDR3 nucleotides: TGCGCCAGCAAACCGACAGGGTTCACAGATACGCAGTATTTT. V usage is TRBV10-2 and J usage is TRBJ2-3, with TRBD1 matching 7 bases. The CDR3 sequence is 14 residues long. Germline lookup yields CDR1 WSHSY and CDR2 SAAADI. V shed 7 bases, J shed 2 bases, and the junction held 6 bases outside the gene matches.